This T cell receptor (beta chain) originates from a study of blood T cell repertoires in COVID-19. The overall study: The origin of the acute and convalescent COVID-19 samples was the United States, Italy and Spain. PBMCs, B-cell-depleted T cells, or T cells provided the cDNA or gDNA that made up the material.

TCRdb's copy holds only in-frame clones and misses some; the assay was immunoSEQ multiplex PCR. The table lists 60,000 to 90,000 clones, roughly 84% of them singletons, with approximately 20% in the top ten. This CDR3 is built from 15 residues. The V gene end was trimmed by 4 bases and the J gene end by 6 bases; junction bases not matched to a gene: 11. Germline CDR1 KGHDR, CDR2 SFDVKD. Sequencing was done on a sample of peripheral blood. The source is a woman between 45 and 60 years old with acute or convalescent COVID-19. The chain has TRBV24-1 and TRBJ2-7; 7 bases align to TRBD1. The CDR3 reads CATSENGQDSCEQYF. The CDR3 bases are TGTGCCACCAGTGAAAACGGACAGGACAGCTGCGAGCAGTACTTC.